These 4 T cell receptor beta chains came from one sample sequenced in a study of shared clonotypes between healthy human individuals. Cells designated naive CD8 were CD45RO-negative and were positively selected for CCR7, with terminally differentiated effector memory CD45RA+ cells excluded. Clones were sequenced by immunoSEQ multiplex PCR, and TCRdb holds only the in-frame ones, with some missing. The sample shows about 2 million clones, roughly 95% of them seen only once. Source material: naive CD8+ T cells sorted from blood. All receptors derive from a man younger than 30 in good health.

The CDR3 bases are TGTGCCAGCAGCTCTTTAAGGGGGGATAGCAATCAGCCCCAGCATTTT. This sequence encodes CASSSLRGDSNQPQHF. The J gene is TRBJ1-5, the V gene TRBV7-8; the D gene is possibly TRBD1 (6 bases). Looked up from germline, CDR1 is SGHVS and CDR2 is FQNEAQ. The length of the CDR3 is 16 residues. Trimming stripped 4 bases from V and 0 bases from J, with 13 bases between.

The chain combines TRBV15 with TRBJ1-2; D is uncertain. Germline CDR1 and CDR2: LNHNV and YYDKDF (reference sequence). The ends were cut back, 1 base at V and 3 bases at J, with 9 bases in the middle. There are 14 residues in the CDR3. This CDR3 is CATSRGTEDYGYTF. CDR3 sequence (DNA): TGTGCCACCAGCAGAGGAACCGAAGACTATGGCTACACCTTC.

The CDR3 coding sequence is TGTGCCAGCAGCGTCAGGGAAGGATATACGCAGTATTTT. It is translated as CASSVREGYTQYF. The J gene is TRBJ2-3, the V gene TRBV11-3; a possible D gene is TRBD1 (5 bases). The germline V gene encodes CDR1 SGHNT and CDR2 YENEEA. CDR3 size: 13 residues. Trimming took 5 bases from V and 7 from J, leaving 13 bases between them.

This chain uses TRBV11-2 with TRBJ2-1; D perhaps matches TRBD2 (6 bases). V was clipped by 2 bases and J by 4 bases, with 12 bases between them. The CDR3 has 15 amino acids. In germline, CDR1 is SGHAT, CDR2 FQNNGV. The CDR3 sequence is CASSLTRGKYNEQFF. CDR3 sequence (DNA): TGTGCCAGCAGCTTAACTCGGGGGAAGTACAATGAGCAGTTCTTC.